These T cell receptor beta chains were read from a single sample in a study of blood T cell repertoires in COVID-19. This table comes from immunoSEQ multiplex PCR, and its TCRdb copy is limited to in-frame clones, with some not included. The sample includes 300,000 or so clones, approximately 80% of them seen just once. Input material: peripheral blood. These receptor sequences come from a woman in her 50s with active or convalescent COVID-19. Each CDR3 is given with its conserved first and last residue. A D gene is named only where the DNA matches it firmly. Size values are once, few and many counts, or a class for expanded clones, and some rows have none.

V gene,D gene,clone size,J gene,CDR3 DNA,CDR3 protein
TRBV7-7,TRBD2,NA,TRBJ2-7,TGTGCCAGCAGCTTAGGGCTAGCGGGAGACGAGCAGTACTTC,CASSLGLAGDEQYF
TRBV2,NA,NA,TRBJ2-4,TGTGCCAGCAGAAGTGACAGGTTGATCTATAGAAACATTCAGTACTTC,CASRSDRLIYRNIQYF
TRBV18,TRBD1,NA,TRBJ1-6,TGTGCCAGCTCACCACGGACAGGGGGCGATTCACCCCTCCACTTT,CASSPRTGGDSPLHF
TRBV5-4,NA,NA,TRBJ2-3,TGTGCCAGCAGCTCGCCGAGTGGAGATACGCAGTATTTT,CASSSPSGDTQYF
TRBV10-3,TRBD2,NA,TRBJ2-1,TGTGCCATCAGGGGACTAGCGGGGGGTAGCTCCTACAATGAGCAGTTCTTC,CAIRGLAGGSSYNEQFF
TRBV28,NA,once,TRBJ2-7,TGTGCCAGCAGTAGGAGTGGTGTCTACGAGCAGTACTTC,CASSRSGVYEQYF
TRBV29-1,TRBD1,NA,TRBJ1-1,TGCAGCGTTGAAGACCCAGGGGGCGCGTGGGGAGCTTTCTTT,CSVEDPGGAWGAFF
TRBV2,TRBD1,once,TRBJ2-7,TGTGCCAGCAGTGAGGCCCGGGACAGGGAGGAAGAGCAGTACTTC,CASSEARDREEEQYF
TRBV5-4,NA,NA,TRBJ2-7,TGTGCCAGCAGCTTGACCGCCAGCTCCTACGAGCAGTACTTC,CASSLTASSYEQYF
TRBV7-2,NA,NA,TRBJ2-6,TGTGCCAGCAGCTTAGTGGGAGGGGGAACCGGGGCCAACGTCCTGACTTTC,CASSLVGGGTGANVLTF
TRBV29-1,NA,NA,TRBJ1-1,TGCAGCGTTGAAGATCTCCCGAACACTGAAGCTTTCTTT,CSVEDLPNTEAFF
TRBV7-8,NA,NA,TRBJ2-3,TGTGCCAGCAGGGCAGGGGTGCGCACAGATACGCAGTATTTT,CASRAGVRTDTQYF
TRBV5-1,TRBD1,NA,TRBJ1-1,TGCGCCAGCAGCACAGGACAGGGGAACACTGAAGCTTTCTTT,CASSTGQGNTEAFF
TRBV19,NA,few,TRBJ1-1,TGTGCCAGTAGTAAAGATCAAACATGGGGGCTGAACACTGAAGCTTTCTTT,CASSKDQTWGLNTEAFF
TRBV23-1,NA,NA,TRBJ2-1,TGCGCCAGCCGGCCCGGGGTTGGGGATGAGCAGTTCTTC,CASRPGVGDEQFF
TRBV3-1/TRBV3-2,NA,NA,TRBJ1-6,TGTGCCAGCAGATTTGGTCGAGGACCCCTCCACTTT,CASRFGRGPLHF
TRBV27,TRBD1,NA,TRBJ1-2,TGTGCCAGCAGTCCCCAGGGGGCATTGGTTGTTAACTATGGCTACACCTTC,CASSPQGALVVNYGYTF
TRBV6-5,NA,NA,TRBJ1-5,TGTGCCAGCAGTTACTCGACGGTCGGGCAGCCCCAGCATTTT,CASSYSTVGQPQHF
TRBV6-5,TRBD2,NA,TRBJ2-7,TGTGCCAGCACCGGACTAGCGGGAGGGGGGGAGCAGTACTTC,CASTGLAGGGEQYF
TRBV19,NA,NA,TRBJ1-2,TGTGCCAGTAGTTTCAGGGCGAGTCGCGGCTACACCTTC,CASSFRASRGYTF
TRBV6-4,NA,NA,TRBJ1-6,TGTGCCAGCAGTGACTCGGGGCTACCCCTCCACTTT,CASSDSGLPLHF
TRBV11-1,TRBD1,once,TRBJ2-1,TGTGCCAGCAGGCGAACAGGGGACCTAGGGAATGAGCAGTTCTTC,CASRRTGDLGNEQFF
TRBV6-5,TRBD1,NA,TRBJ2-1,TGTGCCAGCAGTTACTCGGGCAGGGGGCTCGGGCAGTTCTTC,CASSYSGRGLGQFF
TRBV19,TRBD2,NA,TRBJ2-2,TGTGCCAGTAGTCCCCTAGCGGTGAACACCGGGGAGCTGTTTTTT,CASSPLAVNTGELFF
TRBV20-1,TRBD1,NA,TRBJ1-2,TGCAGTGCTAGTACGCCGGACAGGGTTAGAATTTGCTACACCTTC,CSASTPDRVRICYTF
TRBV19,TRBD2,once,TRBJ2-1,TGTGCCAGTAGTATAACCCTAGCGGGACTCAATGAGCAGTTCTTC,CASSITLAGLNEQFF
TRBV27,NA,NA,TRBJ2-1,TGTGCCAGCAGTTTAAAGGCGCGGGGACCCACCTACAATGAGCAGTTCTTC,CASSLKARGPTYNEQFF
TRBV7-9,NA,NA,TRBJ1-2,TGTGCCAGCAGCCTCGGGGTCTACTATGGCTACACCTTC,CASSLGVYYGYTF
TRBV11-2,TRBD2,once,TRBJ2-3,TGTGCCACGGAGGGACTAGCGGCGTTGAGGAATACGCAGTATTTT,CATEGLAALRNTQYF
TRBV20-1,NA,NA,TRBJ2-4,TGCAGTGCTAGTATGAGGGGACTAGCCAAAAACATTCAGTACTTC,CSASMRGLAKNIQYF
TRBV28,NA,NA,TRBJ1-3,TGTGCCAGCACGTTCAGCTCTGGAAACACCATATATTTT,CASTFSSGNTIYF
TRBV5-1,NA,NA,TRBJ1-4,TGCGCCAGCAGATCGGGAATAAAGGTTGAAAAACTGTTTTTT,CASRSGIKVEKLFF
TRBV29-1,TRBD1,NA,TRBJ2-7,TGCAGCGCTAAACTCCGGGACAGCTCCTACGAGCAGTACTTC,CSAKLRDSSYEQYF
TRBV11-2,TRBD2,NA,TRBJ2-1,TGTGCCAGCAGCTTAGCTAGCGGGAGATCTGATGAGCAGTTCTTC,CASSLASGRSDEQFF
TRBV7-9,TRBD2,NA,TRBJ2-1,TGTGCCAGCAGCTCCATTGTACTAGCGGGAGGGAACAATGAGCAGTTCTTC,CASSSIVLAGGNNEQFF
TRBV30,NA,NA,TRBJ1-1,TGTGCCTGGGAAGCAGGGTATGGGACTGAAGCTTTCTTT,CAWEAGYGTEAFF
TRBV20-1,TRBD1,few,TRBJ1-2,TGCAGTGCTAGTCCCCGGGACAGGGACCTTTATGGCTACACCTTC,CSASPRDRDLYGYTF
TRBV27,TRBD1,NA,TRBJ1-1,TGTGCCAGCAGTTCCCAGGGGGCAATGAACACTGAAGCTTTCTTT,CASSSQGAMNTEAFF
TRBV10-3,NA,NA,TRBJ1-1,TGTGCCATCAGTGAGATCGCAGGGGACACTGAAGCTTTCTTT,CAISEIAGDTEAFF
TRBV4-1,NA,once,TRBJ2-7,TGCGCCAGCAGCCAAGCCCCTGGGACACACACTGCCTACGAGCAGTACTTC,CASSQAPGTHTAYEQYF
TRBV12-3/TRBV12-4,NA,NA,TRBJ1-2,TGTGCCAGCAGTTTACAGAGGTACCATGGCTACACCTTC,CASSLQRYHGYTF